The sequence of this TCR beta chain was determined in a study of blood T cell repertoires in COVID-19. Across the whole study: Samples representing acute and convalescent COVID-19 were sourced from the United States, Italy and Spain. Sample material is recorded as cDNA or gDNA derived from T cells, B-cell-depleted T cells, or PBMCs.

Germline V CDR1 and CDR2: SGHTA, FQGNSA. Trimming removed 3 bases at V and 5 bases at J, with 8 bases between. The CDR3 runs 13 residues. Original handling: The authors estimated nucleated cell counts from reference gene primer amplification. Here immunoSEQ multiplex PCR was the method, and the copy in TCRdb shows in-frame clones only, minus some. V and J calls and clone size come straight from that table; D and trimming were deduced from the DNA. The sample has about 130,000 clones; 81% are singletons. The chain is built from TRBV7-2 and TRBJ1-5; tentatively, D is TRBD1 (5 bases). The sequence derives from a man aged 25-45 years with COVID-19, enrolled during active disease. Sample: peripheral blood. The CDR3 sequence is CASSLGQDQPQHF. The CDR3, as DNA: TGTGCCAGCAGCTTGGGGCAGGATCAGCCCCAGCATTTT. The whole variable domain, filled in from reference TRBV7-2 and TRBJ1-5, reads GAGVSQSPSNKVTEKGKDVELRCDPISGHTALYWYRQSLGQGLEFLIYFQGNSAPDKSGLPSDRFSAERTGGSVSTLTIQRTQQEDSAVYLCASSLGQDQPQHFGDGTRLSIL.